The clone carrying this T cell receptor (beta chain) was counted only a few times. The data stem from a study of blood T cells in healthy people across ages. Background on the study: Template switching recovered approximately one barcoded beta molecule for every two T cells.

Germline V lookup: CDR1 DFQATT, CDR2 SNEGSKA (reference sequence). This CDR3 comprises 13 residues. After removal of 5 bases from V and 7 bases from J, the junction contained 9 bases not matched to a gene. Through a sample-barcoded 5' primer and a J-beta primer mix, a second PCR was run for roughly 7 to 11 cycles. TCRdb recomputed calls from the 5' RACE reads with MiXCR, one row per CDR3 protein. The table records about 570,000 distinct CDR3 sequences, 25% to 35% of them present only once. These same records also appear under a second study, on T cells of mothers and their children. Per that paper: Versus unrelated pairs, overlap was slightly higher in related mother-child pairs, without reaching significance.

The material sequenced was blood. The chain joins TRBV20-1 to TRBJ1-2; 8 nucleotides line up with TRBD1. This receptor was identified in a boy aged 2 to 10 in good health. DNA for the CDR3: TGCAGTGCTCATGGACAGGGAGGAGGTGGCTACACCTTC. Encoded protein: CSAHGQGGGGYTF.